The 5 T cell receptor beta chains listed next were all sequenced from one sample in a study of type 1 and type 2 diabetes patients. Amplification started from genomic DNA. The TCR beta CDR3 region was amplified using 30 forward and 13 reverse primers. TCRdb called the multiplex PCR reads again in MiXCR, with one record for every CDR3 protein. The table records some 250,000 distinct CDR3 sequences, roughly 44% of them present only once. Input material: peripheral blood mononuclear cells (PBMCs). These receptors were collected from a man younger than 35 with type 2 diabetes.

Turning to this clonotype: Its ends do not fully match the called genes, so a read error is possible. The chain couples TRBV19 to TRBJ1-1; possible D gene TRBD1, 5 bases. The CDR3 is made up of 15 amino acids. The germline V gene encodes CDR1 LNHDA and CDR2 SQIVND (reference sequence). The chain's CDR3 is CASSMAVRGFTEASF. The CDR3 coding sequence is TGTGCCAGTAGTATGGCCGTTCGGGGCTTCACTGAAGCCTCCTTT.

The chain couples TRBV6-6 to TRBJ2-7; perhaps TRBD2 as D (6 bases). In germline, CDR1 is MNHNY, CDR2 SVGAGI (reference sequence). This CDR3 is 16 amino acids long. Between the trimmed V and J ends, which lost 2 bases and 1 base, there was a span of 15 bases. CDR3 DNA sequence: TGTGCCAGCAGTTACGTGGGGCGGGATCGTTCCTACGAGCAGTACTTC. Translated, it gives CASSYVGRDRSYEQYF.

In this sample, this clonotype turned up a few times. The chain combines TRBV9 with TRBJ2-7; D uncertain. Per germline, CDR1 SGDLS and CDR2 YYNGEE. The CDR3 is 14 residues long. Trimming took off 0 bases at V and 1 base at J, with 8 bases between the two ends. CDR3 loop: CASSVGGVSYEQYF. The CDR3 region has the DNA TGTGCCAGCAGCGTAGGAGGAGTTTCCTACGAGCAGTACTTC.

This clonotype was recorded a few times. The chain combines TRBV12-5 with TRBJ2-3; D unresolved. Germline CDR1 and CDR2: LGHNT and FRNRAP. With 3 bases removed from V and 2 bases from J, the gap between germline ends came to 6 bases. The CDR3 is 13 amino acids. The CDR3 DNA reads TGTGCTAGTGGTTTAGTATCCACAGATACGCAGTATTTT. Translating gives CASGLVSTDTQYF.

Concerning this clonotype: Germline is not matched at one junction end, which may reflect a read error. V and J are TRBV4-1 and TRBJ2-7; 9 bases match TRBD1. Germline values: CDR1 MGHRA, CDR2 YSYEKL. This CDR3 is built from 16 residues. Written as DNA, the CDR3 is TGCGTCAGCAGCCAACGAACCCCGGACAGGGGCTACGAGCAGTACTTC. Its translation is CVSSQRTPDRGYEQYF.